The TCR beta chain under discussion was sequenced for a study of PD-1 blockade in mismatch repair-deficient tumors. On the study more broadly: Enrolled about 2012-2017, patients had progressing, pretreated mismatch repair-deficient cancers of around twelve types.

Points from the study as a whole: Tumor-resident clones, often undetectable pretreatment in blood, expanded then contracted after pembrolizumab.

A note on this clone: Its antigen is unknown.

Every patient had mismatch repair deficiency by PCR or immunohistochemistry. TCR sequencing covered a few patients who responded to pembrolizumab. The table came from immunoSEQ multiplex PCR; TCRdb's copy has only in-frame clones and leaves some out. This table holds under 95,000 clones, more than 65% found once. Looked up from germline, CDR1 is MNHEY and CDR2 is SMNVEV (reference sequence). Trimming pared 7 bases from V and 4 bases from J, leaving 11 bases between. The CDR3 runs to 13 residues. This sample comprised peripheral blood, obtained 12 weeks after starting pembrolizumab. The TCR comes from an adult with mismatch repair-deficient cancer. This chain joins TRBV27 and TRBJ1-5; maybe TRBD1 (5 bases). The CDR3 nucleotides read TGTGCCAGCACCTTACAGGAAAATCAGCCCCAGCATTTT. Its translation is CASTLQENQPQHF.